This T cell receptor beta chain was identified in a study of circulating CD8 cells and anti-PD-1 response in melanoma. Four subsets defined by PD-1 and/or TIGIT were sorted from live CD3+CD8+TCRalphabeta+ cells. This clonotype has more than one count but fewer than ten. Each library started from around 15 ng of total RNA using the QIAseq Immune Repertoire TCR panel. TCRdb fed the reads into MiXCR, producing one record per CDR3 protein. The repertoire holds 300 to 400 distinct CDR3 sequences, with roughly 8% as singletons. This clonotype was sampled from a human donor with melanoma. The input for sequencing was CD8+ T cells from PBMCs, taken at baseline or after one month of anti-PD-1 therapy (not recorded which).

The CDR3 sequence: CASSPRFWDNEQFF. DNA for the CDR3: TGTGCCAGCAGCCCGCGTTTCTGGGACAATGAGCAGTTCTTC. J is TRBJ2-1 and V is TRBV7-2; D is ambiguous. V was shortened by 5 bases and J by 5 bases, with 13 bases between the two germline ends. The CDR3 is made up of 14 amino acids. CDR1 is SGHTA, CDR2 FQGNSA, per germline.